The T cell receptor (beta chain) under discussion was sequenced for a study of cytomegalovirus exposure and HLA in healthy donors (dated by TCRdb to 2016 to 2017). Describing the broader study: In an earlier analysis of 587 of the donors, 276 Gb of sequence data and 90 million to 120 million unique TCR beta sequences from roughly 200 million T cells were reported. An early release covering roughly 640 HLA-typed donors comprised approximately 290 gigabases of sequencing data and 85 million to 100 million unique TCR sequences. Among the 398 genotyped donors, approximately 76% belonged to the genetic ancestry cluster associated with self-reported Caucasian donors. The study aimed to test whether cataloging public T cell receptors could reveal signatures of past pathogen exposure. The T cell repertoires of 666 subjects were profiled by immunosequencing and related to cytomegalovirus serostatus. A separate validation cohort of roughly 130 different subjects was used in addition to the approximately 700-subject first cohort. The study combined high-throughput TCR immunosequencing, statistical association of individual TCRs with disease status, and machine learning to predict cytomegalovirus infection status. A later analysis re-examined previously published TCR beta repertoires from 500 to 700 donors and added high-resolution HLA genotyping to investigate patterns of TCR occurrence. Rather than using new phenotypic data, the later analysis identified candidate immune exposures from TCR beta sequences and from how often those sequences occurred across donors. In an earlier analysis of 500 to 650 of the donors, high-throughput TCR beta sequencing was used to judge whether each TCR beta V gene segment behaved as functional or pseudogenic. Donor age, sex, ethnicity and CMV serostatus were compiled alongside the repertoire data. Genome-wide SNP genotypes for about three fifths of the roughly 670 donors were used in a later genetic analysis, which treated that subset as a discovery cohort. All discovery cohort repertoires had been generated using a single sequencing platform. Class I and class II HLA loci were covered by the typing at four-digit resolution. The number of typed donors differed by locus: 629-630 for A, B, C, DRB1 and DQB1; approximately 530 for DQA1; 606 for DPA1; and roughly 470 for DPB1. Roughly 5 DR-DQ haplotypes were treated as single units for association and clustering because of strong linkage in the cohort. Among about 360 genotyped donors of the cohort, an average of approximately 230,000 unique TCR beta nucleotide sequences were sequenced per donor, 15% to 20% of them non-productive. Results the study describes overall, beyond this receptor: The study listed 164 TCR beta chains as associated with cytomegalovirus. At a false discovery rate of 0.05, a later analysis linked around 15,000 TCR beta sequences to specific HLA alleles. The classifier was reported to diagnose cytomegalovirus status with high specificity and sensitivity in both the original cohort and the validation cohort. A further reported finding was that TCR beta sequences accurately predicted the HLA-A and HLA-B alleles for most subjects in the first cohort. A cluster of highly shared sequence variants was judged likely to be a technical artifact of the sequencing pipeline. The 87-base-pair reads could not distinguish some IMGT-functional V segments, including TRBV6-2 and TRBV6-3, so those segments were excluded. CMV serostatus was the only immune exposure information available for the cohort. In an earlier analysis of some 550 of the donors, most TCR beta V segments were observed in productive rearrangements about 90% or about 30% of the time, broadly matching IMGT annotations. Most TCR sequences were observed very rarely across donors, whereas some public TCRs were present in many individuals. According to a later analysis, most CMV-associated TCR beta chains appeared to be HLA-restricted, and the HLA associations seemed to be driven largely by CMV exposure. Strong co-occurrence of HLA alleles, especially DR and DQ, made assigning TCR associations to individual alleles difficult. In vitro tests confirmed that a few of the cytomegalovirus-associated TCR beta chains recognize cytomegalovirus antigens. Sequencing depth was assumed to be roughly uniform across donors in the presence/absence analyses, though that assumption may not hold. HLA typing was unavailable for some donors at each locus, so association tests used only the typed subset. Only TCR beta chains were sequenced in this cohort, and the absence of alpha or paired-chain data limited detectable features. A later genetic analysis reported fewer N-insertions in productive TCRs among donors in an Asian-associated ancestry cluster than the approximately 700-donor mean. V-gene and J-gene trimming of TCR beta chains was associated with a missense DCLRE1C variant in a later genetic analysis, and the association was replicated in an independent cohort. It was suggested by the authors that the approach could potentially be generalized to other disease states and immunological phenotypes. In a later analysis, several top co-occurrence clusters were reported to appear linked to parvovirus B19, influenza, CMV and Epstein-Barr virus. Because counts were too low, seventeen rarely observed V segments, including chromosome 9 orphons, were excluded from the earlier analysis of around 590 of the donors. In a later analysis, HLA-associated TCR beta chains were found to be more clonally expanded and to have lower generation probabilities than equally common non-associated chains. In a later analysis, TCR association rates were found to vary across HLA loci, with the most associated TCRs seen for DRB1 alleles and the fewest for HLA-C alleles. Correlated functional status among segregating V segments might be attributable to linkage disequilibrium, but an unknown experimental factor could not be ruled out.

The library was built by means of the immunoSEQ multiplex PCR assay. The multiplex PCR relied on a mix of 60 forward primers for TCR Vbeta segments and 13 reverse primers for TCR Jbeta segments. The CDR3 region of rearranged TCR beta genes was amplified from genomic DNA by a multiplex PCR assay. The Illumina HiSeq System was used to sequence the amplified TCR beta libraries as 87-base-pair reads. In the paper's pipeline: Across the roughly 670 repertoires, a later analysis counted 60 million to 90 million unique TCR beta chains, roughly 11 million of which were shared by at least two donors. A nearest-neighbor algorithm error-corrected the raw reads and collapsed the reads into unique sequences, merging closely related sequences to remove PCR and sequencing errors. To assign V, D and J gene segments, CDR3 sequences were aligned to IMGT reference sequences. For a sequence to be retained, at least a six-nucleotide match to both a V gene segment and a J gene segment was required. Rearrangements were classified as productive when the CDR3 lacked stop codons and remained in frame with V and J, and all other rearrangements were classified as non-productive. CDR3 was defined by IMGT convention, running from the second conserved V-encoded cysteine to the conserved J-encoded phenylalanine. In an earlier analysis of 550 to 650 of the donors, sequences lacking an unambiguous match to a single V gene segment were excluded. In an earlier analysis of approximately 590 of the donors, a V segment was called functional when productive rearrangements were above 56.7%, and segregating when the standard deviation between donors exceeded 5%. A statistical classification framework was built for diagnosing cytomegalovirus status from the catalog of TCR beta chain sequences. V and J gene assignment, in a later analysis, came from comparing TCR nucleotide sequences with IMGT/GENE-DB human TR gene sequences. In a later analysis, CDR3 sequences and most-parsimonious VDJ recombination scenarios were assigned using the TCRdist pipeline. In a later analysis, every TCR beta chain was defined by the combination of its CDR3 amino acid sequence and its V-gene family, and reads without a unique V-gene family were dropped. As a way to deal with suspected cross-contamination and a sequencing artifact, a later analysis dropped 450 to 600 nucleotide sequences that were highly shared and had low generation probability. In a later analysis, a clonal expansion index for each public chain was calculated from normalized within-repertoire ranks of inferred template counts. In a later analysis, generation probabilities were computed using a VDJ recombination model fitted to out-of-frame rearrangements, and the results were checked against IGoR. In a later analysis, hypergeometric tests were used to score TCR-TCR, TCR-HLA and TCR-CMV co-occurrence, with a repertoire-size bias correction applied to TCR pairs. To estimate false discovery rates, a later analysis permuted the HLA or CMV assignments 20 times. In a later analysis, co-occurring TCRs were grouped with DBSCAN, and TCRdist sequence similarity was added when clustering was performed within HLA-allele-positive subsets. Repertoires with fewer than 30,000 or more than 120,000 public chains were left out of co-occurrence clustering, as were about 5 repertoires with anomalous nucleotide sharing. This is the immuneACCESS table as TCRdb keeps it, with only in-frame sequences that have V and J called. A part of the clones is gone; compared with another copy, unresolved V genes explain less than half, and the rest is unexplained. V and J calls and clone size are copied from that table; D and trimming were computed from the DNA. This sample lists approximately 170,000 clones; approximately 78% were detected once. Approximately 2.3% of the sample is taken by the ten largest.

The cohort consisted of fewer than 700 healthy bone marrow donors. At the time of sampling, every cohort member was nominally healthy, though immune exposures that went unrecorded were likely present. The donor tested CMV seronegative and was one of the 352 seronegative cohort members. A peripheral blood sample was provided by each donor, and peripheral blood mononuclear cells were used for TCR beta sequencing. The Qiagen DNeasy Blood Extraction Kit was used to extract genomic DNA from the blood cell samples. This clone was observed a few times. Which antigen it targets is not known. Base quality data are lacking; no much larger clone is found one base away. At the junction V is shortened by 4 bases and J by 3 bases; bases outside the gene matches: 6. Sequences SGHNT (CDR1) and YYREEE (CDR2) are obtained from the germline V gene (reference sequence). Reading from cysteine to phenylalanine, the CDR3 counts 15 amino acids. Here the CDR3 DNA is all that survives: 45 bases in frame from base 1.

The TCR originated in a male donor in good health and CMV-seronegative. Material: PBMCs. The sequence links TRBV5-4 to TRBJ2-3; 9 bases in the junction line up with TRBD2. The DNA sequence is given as TGTGCCAGCAGCCAGCGGGGGGTAGGGACAGATACGCAGTATTTT. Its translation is CASSQRGVGTDTQYF.